These T cell receptor beta chains were read from a single sample in a study of T cells after yellow fever vaccination. TCRdb passed the 5' RACE reads through MiXCR, listing each CDR3 protein once. This table has fewer than 500,000 distinct CDR3 sequences, around 20% appearing once. The sample here was PBMCs, taken before the yellow fever booster vaccination. These receptors were taken from a man between 18 and 35 years old who received the YFV17D yellow fever vaccine. CDR3s include the opening cysteine and the closing phenylalanine or tryptophan. The D gene is left open where the match is weak. Clone size is shown for a subset of rows, as once, few, many or a class of expanded clone.

d_call	cdr3_length	v_call	clone_size	j_call	cdr3_nt	cdr3_aa
TRBD1	14	TRBV5-4	few	TRBJ2-7	TGTGCCAGCAGCTCAGGGACAGGGGAACGCGAGCAGTACTTC	CASSSGTGEREQYF
TRBD1	15	TRBV4-3	many	TRBJ1-6	TGCGCCAGCAGCCAAGGACAGGGTGTTAGTTCACCCCTCCACTTT	CASSQGQGVSSPLHF
.	14	TRBV19	few	TRBJ1-1	TGTGCCAGTAGTGTGCGCCTAGTTGGGACTGAAGCTTTCTTT	CASSVRLVGTEAFF
TRBD1	15	TRBV5-1	few	TRBJ2-2	TGCGCCAGCAGCATGGACAGGGTAGAAACCGGGGAGCTGTTTTTT	CASSMDRVETGELFF
TRBD2	16	TRBV27	many	TRBJ2-5	TGTGCCCGCTCTAGCGGGGGGGCCGGTTTGTTAGAGACCCAGTACTTC	CARSSGGAGLLETQYF
TRBD2	13	TRBV5-1	.	TRBJ2-4	TGCGCCAGCAGACCGCCGGGGGGGAACATTCAGTACTTC	CASRPPGGNIQYF
.	16	TRBV10-3	few	TRBJ2-1	TGTGCCATCAACGACAGAGGGATGCAAATCGGCAATGAGCAGTTCTTC	CAINDRGMQIGNEQFF
.	13	TRBV6-4	few	TRBJ1-1	TGTGCCAGCAGTGACTGGGAAGGGACTGAAGCTTTCTTT	CASSDWEGTEAFF
.	16	TRBV11-2	many	TRBJ1-2	TGTGCCAGCAGCCCCTTGGTGAGCGGGCGCGGTTATGGCTACACCTTC	CASSPLVSGRGYGYTF
.	15	TRBV5-1	.	TRBJ2-5	TGCGCCAGCAGCTTGGTTGTTGGGTTCCAAGAGACCCAGTACTTC	CASSLVVGFQETQYF
.	13	TRBV10-1	few	TRBJ2-3	TGCGCCAGCAGTGAGCGGAGCACAGATACGCAGTATTTT	CASSERSTDTQYF
.	17	TRBV21-1	few	TRBJ1-2	TGTGCCAGCAGCAAAAGTCCTATCAGTTTATCTAACTATGGCTACACCTTC	CASSKSPISLSNYGYTF
TRBD2	18	TRBV7-2	few	TRBJ2-2	TGTGCCAGCAGCTTTGGCATCGGGGAGCGGGGGAACACCGGGGAGCTGTTTTTT	CASSFGIGERGNTGELFF
.	16	TRBV10-3	.	TRBJ2-5	TGTGCCATCAGTGAGTCAGGGGGACTCCTCCAAGAGACCCAGTACTTC	CAISESGGLLQETQYF
.	15	TRBV2	.	TRBJ2-7	TGTGCCAGCACTGAGGGCCGTCTCAGCTCCTACGAGCAGTACTTC	CASTEGRLSSYEQYF
.	13	TRBV24-1	.	TRBJ1-2	TGTGCCACCAGTGGCGGGGACGGCTATGGCTACACCTTC	CATSGGDGYGYTF
TRBD1	15	TRBV25-1	few	TRBJ2-2	TGTGCCAGCAGTGTGACAGGGGGGGGCACCGGGGAGCTGTTTTTT	CASSVTGGGTGELFF
TRBD1	17	TRBV5-6	few	TRBJ1-5	TGTGCCAGCAGTTTCTGGGGGCAGGGGGTTAGTAATCAGCCCCAGCATTTT	CASSFWGQGVSNQPQHF
TRBD1	14	TRBV5-1	.	TRBJ1-2	TGCGCCAGCAGGGACAGGGAGGGCAACTATGGCTACACCTTC	CASRDREGNYGYTF
TRBD1	14	TRBV5-1	.	TRBJ1-4	TGCGCCAGCAGCGCGGGGACAGTCGGCGAAAAACTGTTTTTT	CASSAGTVGEKLFF
.	12	TRBV20-1	few	TRBJ1-2	TGCAGTGCTAGAATCAGTAACTATGGCTACACCTTC	CSARISNYGYTF
.	13	TRBV5-4	few	TRBJ2-7	TGTGCCAGCAGCTTGGGGGCCGCAGGCGAGCAGTACTTC	CASSLGAAGEQYF
TRBD2	14	TRBV12-3/TRBV12-4	few	TRBJ2-1	TGTGCCAGCAGTTTAATACGGGGGGGCCGGCTCCAGTTCTTC	CASSLIRGGRLQFF
.	14	TRBV6-5	many	TRBJ1-1	TGTGCCAGCAGTTACCGTCGGCCAGGTACTGAAGCTTTCTTT	CASSYRRPGTEAFF
.	19	TRBV7-6	.	TRBJ1-6	TGTGCCAGCTGCCCGACTCGGGACGAGGAATTCTTATTCAATTCACCCCTCCACTTT	CASCPTRDEEFLFNSPLHF
TRBD2	15	TRBV7-2	.	TRBJ2-5	TGTGCCAGCAGCTGGCTAGCGGGGGGGCAAGAGACCCAGTACTTC	CASSWLAGGQETQYF
.	12	TRBV18	.	TRBJ2-7	TGTGCCAGCTCCTCCGGGGGCCACGAGCAGTACTTC	CASSSGGHEQYF
TRBD1	15	TRBV7-9	.	TRBJ2-2	TGTGCCAGCAGGTGGGGGACAGCGAACACCGGGGAGCTGTTTTTT	CASRWGTANTGELFF
.	14	TRBV18	few	TRBJ2-6	TGTGCCAGCTCACCACAGGATGGGGCCAACGTCCTGACTTTC	CASSPQDGANVLTF
TRBD1	14	TRBV2	few	TRBJ2-5	TGTGCCAGCACTAGGACAGGGGGCAGAGAGACCCAGTACTTC	CASTRTGGRETQYF
TRBD2	12	TRBV20-1	many	TRBJ2-3	TGCAGTGCCGGGGGGGGCACAGATACGCAGTATTTT	CSAGGGTDTQYF
.	13	TRBV7-2	few	TRBJ1-2	TGTGCCAGCACCACTGGTCAGGGTAGTGGCTACACCTTC	CASTTGQGSGYTF
.	16	TRBV10-2	few	TRBJ2-2	TGCGCCAGCAGTGACCACAATTCCTTGAACACCGGGGAGCTGTTTTTT	CASSDHNSLNTGELFF
.	16	TRBV7-2	.	TRBJ1-1	TGTGCCAGCAGCTTAGGGAGGGGGTTCGAGAACACTGAAGCTTTCTTT	CASSLGRGFENTEAFF
TRBD2	14	TRBV29-1	few	TRBJ2-5	TGCAGCGTTGAAGATCGGGGGGAGGGAGAGACCCAGTACTTC	CSVEDRGEGETQYF
.	13	TRBV12-3/TRBV12-4	few	TRBJ1-1	TGTGCCAGCAGTTTGTCGGTGGGTGTTATCGCTTTCTTT	CASSLSVGVIAFF
.	15	TRBV11-1	few	TRBJ2-1	TGTGCCAGCAGCTTAGAAGGGTCGGGTAGAAATGGGCAGTTCTTC	CASSLEGSGRNGQFF
.	15	TRBV5-1	.	TRBJ1-2	TGCGCCAGCAGCTTGGGTCCGGCAGCTAACTATGGCTACACCTTC	CASSLGPAANYGYTF
.	14	TRBV9	.	TRBJ2-5	TGTGCCAGCAGCGTAGGACCGCTCCAAGAGACCCAGTACTTC	CASSVGPLQETQYF
.	15	TRBV2	.	TRBJ2-2	TGTGCCAGCAGGCGCCCGGGACAGAACACCGGGGAGCTGTTTTTT	CASRRPGQNTGELFF
.	13	TRBV6-1	few	TRBJ2-7	TGTGCCAGCAGTGAAGTTGTGGGTTACGAGCAGTACTTC	CASSEVVGYEQYF
.	13	TRBV6-6	.	TRBJ2-5	TGTGCCAGCCGAAAGATGGAGTGGGAGACCCAGTACTTC	CASRKMEWETQYF
TRBD2	13	TRBV7-6	many	TRBJ2-1	TGTGCCAGCAGGGGGACTAAAAACAATGAGCAGTTCTTC	CASRGTKNNEQFF
TRBD1	15	TRBV18	.	TRBJ2-3	TGTGCCAGCTCACAGACGACAGGGGGCGCAGATACGCAGTATTTT	CASSQTTGGADTQYF
TRBD1	14	TRBV28	many	TRBJ2-2	TGTGCCAGCAGTCCCGGGACAGTCACCGGGGAGCTGTTTTTT	CASSPGTVTGELFF
.	14	TRBV20-1	.	TRBJ1-5	TGCAGTGCTAGTCAGTCAGAGCGCAGAAAGCCCCAGCATTTT	CSASQSERRKPQHF
TRBD1	16	TRBV10-3	once	TRBJ2-3	TGTGCCATCAGACCCGGGACAGGGGCTAGCACAGATACGCAGTATTTT	CAIRPGTGASTDTQYF
.	15	TRBV5-1	.	TRBJ2-6	TGCGCCAGCAGCGCCCCAAGCTCTGGGGCCAACGTCCTGACTTTC	CASSAPSSGANVLTF
TRBD2	16	TRBV5-1	few	TRBJ2-5	TGCGCCAGCAGCTGGGAAGCGGGACTGTACCAAGAGACCCAGTACTTC	CASSWEAGLYQETQYF